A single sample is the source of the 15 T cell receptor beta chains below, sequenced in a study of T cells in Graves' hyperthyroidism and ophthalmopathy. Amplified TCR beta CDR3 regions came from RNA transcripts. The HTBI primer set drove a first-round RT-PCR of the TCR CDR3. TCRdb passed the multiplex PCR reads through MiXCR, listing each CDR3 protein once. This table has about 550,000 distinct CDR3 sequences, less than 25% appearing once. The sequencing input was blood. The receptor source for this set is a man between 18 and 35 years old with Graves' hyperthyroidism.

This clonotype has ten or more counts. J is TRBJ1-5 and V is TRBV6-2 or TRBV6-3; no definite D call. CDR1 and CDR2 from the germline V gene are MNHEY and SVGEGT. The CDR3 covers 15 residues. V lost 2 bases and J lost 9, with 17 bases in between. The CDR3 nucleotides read TGTGCCAGCAGTTACCCTCGGGCGGCCGAGGGGCCCCAGCATTTT. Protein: CASSYPRAAEGPQHF.

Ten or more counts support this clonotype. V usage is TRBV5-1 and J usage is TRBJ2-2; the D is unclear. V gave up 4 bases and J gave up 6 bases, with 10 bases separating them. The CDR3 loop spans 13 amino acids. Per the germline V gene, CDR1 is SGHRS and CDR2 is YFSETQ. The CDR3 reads CASSPGSAGELFF. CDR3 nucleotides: TGCGCCAGCAGCCCGGGTTCCGCCGGGGAGCTGTTTTTT.

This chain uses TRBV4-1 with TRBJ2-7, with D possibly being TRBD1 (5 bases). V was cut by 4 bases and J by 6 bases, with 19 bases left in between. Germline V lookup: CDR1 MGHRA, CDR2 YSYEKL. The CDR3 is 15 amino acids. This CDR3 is CASSPAQAGAIEQYF. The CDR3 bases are TGCGCCAGCAGCCCCGCGCAAGCTGGGGCGATCGAGCAGTACTTC.

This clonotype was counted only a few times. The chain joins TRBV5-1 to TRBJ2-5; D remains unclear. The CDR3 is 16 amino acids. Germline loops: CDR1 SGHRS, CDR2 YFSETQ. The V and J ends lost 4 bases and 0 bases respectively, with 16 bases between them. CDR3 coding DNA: TGCGCCAGCAGCATCAGACCCCGGACCAACCAAGAGACCCAGTACTTC. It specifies CASSIRPRTNQETQYF.

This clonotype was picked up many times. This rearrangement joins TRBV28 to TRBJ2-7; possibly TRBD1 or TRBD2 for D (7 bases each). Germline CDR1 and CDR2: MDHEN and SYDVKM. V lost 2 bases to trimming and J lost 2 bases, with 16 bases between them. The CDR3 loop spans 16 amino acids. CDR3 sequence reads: CASSLGGGTATYEQYF. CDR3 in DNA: TGTGCCAGCAGTTTAGGGGGGGGGACAGCCACCTACGAGCAGTACTTC.

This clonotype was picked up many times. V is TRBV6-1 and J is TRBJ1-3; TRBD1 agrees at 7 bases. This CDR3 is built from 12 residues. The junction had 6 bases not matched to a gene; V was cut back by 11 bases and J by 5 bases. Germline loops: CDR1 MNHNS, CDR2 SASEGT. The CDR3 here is CALGTARNTIYF. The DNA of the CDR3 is TGTGCCCTCGGGACAGCGAGAAACACCATATATTTT.

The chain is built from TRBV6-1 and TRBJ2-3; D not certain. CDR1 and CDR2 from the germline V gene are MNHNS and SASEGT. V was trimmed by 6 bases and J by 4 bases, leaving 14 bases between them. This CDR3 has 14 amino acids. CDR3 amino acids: CASSTFQESDTQYF. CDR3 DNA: TGTGCCAGCAGCACTTTCCAGGAGTCAGATACGCAGTATTTT.

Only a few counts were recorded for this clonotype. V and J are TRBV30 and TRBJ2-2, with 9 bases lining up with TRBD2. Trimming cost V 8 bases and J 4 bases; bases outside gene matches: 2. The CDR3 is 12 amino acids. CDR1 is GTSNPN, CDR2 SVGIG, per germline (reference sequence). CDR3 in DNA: TGTGCCGGGCGGGGGGGCACCGGGGAGCTGTTTTTT. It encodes CAGRGGTGELFF.

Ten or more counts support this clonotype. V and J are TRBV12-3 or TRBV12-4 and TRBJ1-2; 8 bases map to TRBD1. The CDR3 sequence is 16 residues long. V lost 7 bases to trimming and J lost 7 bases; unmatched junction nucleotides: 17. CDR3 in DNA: TGTGCCAGCACCTCCGGGTCGGGCAGGGGGCCCCTTGGCTACACCTTC. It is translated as CASTSGSGRGPLGYTF.

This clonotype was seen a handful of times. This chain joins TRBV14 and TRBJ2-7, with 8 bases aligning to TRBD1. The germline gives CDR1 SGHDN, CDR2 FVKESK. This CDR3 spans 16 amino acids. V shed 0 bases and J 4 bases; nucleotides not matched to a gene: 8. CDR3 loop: CASSQDNGQGNYEQYF. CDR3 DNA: TGTGCCAGCAGCCAAGATAATGGACAGGGTAATTACGAGCAGTACTTC.

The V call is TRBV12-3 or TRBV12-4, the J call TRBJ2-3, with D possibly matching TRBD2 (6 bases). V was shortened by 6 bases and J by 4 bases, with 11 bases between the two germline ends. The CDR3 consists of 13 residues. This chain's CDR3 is CASRASVADTQYF. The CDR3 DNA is TGTGCCAGCAGGGCTAGCGTCGCAGATACGCAGTATTTT.

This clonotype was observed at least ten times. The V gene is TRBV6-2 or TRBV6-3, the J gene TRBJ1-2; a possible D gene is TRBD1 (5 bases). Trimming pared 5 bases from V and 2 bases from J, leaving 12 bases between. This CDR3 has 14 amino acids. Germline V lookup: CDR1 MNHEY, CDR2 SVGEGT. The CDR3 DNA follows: TGTGCCAGCAGTACCTCCGGGGGAAACTATGGCTACACCTTC. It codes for CASSTSGGNYGYTF.

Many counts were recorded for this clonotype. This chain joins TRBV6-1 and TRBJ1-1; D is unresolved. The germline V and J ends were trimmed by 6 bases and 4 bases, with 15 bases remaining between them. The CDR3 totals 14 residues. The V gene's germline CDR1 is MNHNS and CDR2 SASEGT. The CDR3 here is CASRKGPAGTEAFF. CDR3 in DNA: TGTGCCAGCAGGAAAGGACCGGCGGGCACTGAAGCTTTCTTT.

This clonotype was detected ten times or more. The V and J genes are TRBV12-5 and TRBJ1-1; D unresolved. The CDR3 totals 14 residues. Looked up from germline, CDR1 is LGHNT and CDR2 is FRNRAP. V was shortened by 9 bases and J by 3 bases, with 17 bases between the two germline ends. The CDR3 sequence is CASSALGVDTEAFF. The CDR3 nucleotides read TGTGCTAGCTCGGCCCTCGGCGTGGACACTGAAGCTTTCTTT.

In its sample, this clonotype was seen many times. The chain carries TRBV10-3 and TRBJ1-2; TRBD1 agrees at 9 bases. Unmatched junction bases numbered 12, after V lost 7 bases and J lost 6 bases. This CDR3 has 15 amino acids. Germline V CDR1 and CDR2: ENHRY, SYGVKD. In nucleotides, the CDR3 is TGTGCCATCATTAGAGGGACAGGGCGTGACGATGGCTACACCTTC. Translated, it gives CAIIRGTGRDDGYTF.